The present T cell receptor beta chain was sequenced within a study of blood T cell repertoires in COVID-19. Libraries were prepared by immunoSEQ multiplex PCR; TCRdb keeps only in-frame clonotypes and omits some of them. The repertoire consists of 150,000 or so clones, with more than 80% occurring once and the leading ten covering roughly 3.9%. Germline V CDR1 and CDR2: ENHRY, SYGVKD. J gave up 4 bases and V 6 bases, and 20 bases lay outside the gene matches. The CDR3 loop spans 19 amino acids. In Cohort 3, a recovered donor had either two negative PCRs, clearance, or symptom resolution. Sequencing input: PBMCs or T cells enriched from blood (not recorded which). The V gene is TRBV10-3, the J gene TRBJ2-1, with 8 nucleotides matching TRBD1. The sequence was collected from a middle-aged man who had recovered from COVID-19. In DNA, the CDR3 is TGTGCCATCAGAGCTTTCGCAGGGGGCACACCAGATACTTACAATGAGCAGTTCTTC. It encodes CAIRAFAGGTPDTYNEQFF.